This TCR beta chain was identified during a study of T cell repertoires in cytomegalovirus infection. Whole-study context: The authors used CMV epitopes that were HLA-C-restricted (recently identified) and HLA-B-restricted (well studied).

This clonotype was detected only a few times. Its cognate antigen is unknown. A single record per CDR3 protein comes from TCRdb applying MiXCR to the reads. Of some 500,000 distinct CDR3 sequences detected, 33% appear once; the ten largest clones hold roughly 17%. Trimming cost V 3 bases and J 2 bases; bases outside gene matches: 7. The length of the CDR3 is 15 residues. CDR1 is SGHTA and CDR2 is FQGNSA in the germline V gene. Sequenced material: cultured PBMCs, taken from culture after CMV antigen stimulation. This chain joins TRBV7-2 and TRBJ2-7; 7 bases line up with TRBD1. The receptor was isolated from a human donor in good health (CMV status not recorded). Some clones in this sample may be carry-over from other donors' samples. CDR3 in amino acids: CASSFRQGRTYEQYF. CDR3 DNA: TGTGCCAGCAGCTTCCGACAGGGACGAACCTACGAGCAGTACTTC.